Each of the 21 T cell receptor beta chains below was sequenced from the same sample in a study of shared clonotypes between healthy human individuals. Produced via immunoSEQ multiplex PCR; TCRdb's table is partial and in-frame only. The table lists roughly 2,500,000 clones, 93% of them singletons. What was sequenced was naive CD4+ T cells from PBMCs. Subset of the sample: CD45RA+ positively selected. These receptors all stem from a man aged 18 to 35 in good health. Some clones in this sample may be carry-over from other donors' samples.

This chain uses TRBV11-2 with TRBJ2-5, with D possibly being TRBD1 (5 bases). Trimming cost V 3 bases and J 4 bases, with 15 bases left between them. The germline V gene encodes CDR1 SGHAT and CDR2 FQNNGV. CDR3 length: 15 amino acids. CDR3 sequence: CASSFYDSLVETQYF. CDR3 nucleotide sequence: TGTGCCAGCAGCTTCTATGACAGCCTAGTAGAGACCCAGTACTTC.

V and J are TRBV11-2 and TRBJ1-2; no definite D call. CDR1 and CDR2 (germline): SGHAT, FQNNGV. The V end was cut by 0 bases, the J end by 8 bases, with 7 bases between. The CDR3 spans 12 residues. The DNA of the CDR3 is TGTGCCAGCAGCTTAGACGGGCTGGGCTACACCTTC. Translation: CASSLDGLGYTF.

V and J are TRBV27 and TRBJ2-2; 8 bases line up with TRBD1. This CDR3 contains 15 residues. V was clipped by 10 bases and J by 6 bases; unmatched bases: 13. CDR1 MNHEY and CDR2 SMNVEV come from the germline V gene (reference sequence). The CDR3 DNA reads as TGTGCCACCAGGGGGCGGAGGGGAGGTCCCGGGGAGCTGTTTTTT. It encodes CATRGRRGGPGELFF.

The chain carries TRBV15 and TRBJ1-2; TRBD1 might be the D (5 bases). Germline V gene sequence: CDR1 LNHNV, CDR2 YYDKDF (reference sequence). CDR3 size: 14 residues. Trimming pared 5 bases from V and 4 bases from J, leaving 14 bases between. CDR3 coding DNA: TGTGCCACCAGCCCCGACCCCGGGGGCTATGGCTACACCTTC. Its protein is CATSPDPGGYGYTF.

This clone was recorded a few times. V gene TRBV2 combines with J gene TRBJ1-1; tentatively, D is TRBD1 (5 bases). Trimming removed 10 bases from V and 0 bases from J, with 12 bases in between. In germline, CDR1 is SNHLY, CDR2 FYNNEI. The CDR3 totals 13 residues. DNA of the CDR3: TGTGCCACCTTGGGACGGATGAACACTGAAGCTTTCTTT. It encodes CATLGRMNTEAFF.

J is TRBJ2-7 and V is TRBV18; D may be TRBD1 (5 bases). V lost 3 bases to trimming and J lost 7 bases, with 16 bases between them. CDR1 is KGHSH, CDR2 LQKENI, per germline. The CDR3 runs to 14 residues. The CDR3 DNA follows: TGTGCCAGCTCACCCAGCCTGGGGCAGAAGGAGCAGTACTTC. Protein: CASSPSLGQKEQYF.

The chain uses TRBV5-1 and TRBJ2-3; D perhaps matches TRBD2 (6 bases). This CDR3 spans 14 amino acids. V gave up 1 base and J gave up 3 bases, with 9 bases separating them. Germline CDR1 is SGHRS and CDR2 is YFSETQ. CDR3 bases: TGCGCCAGCAGCTTGTCTAGCGCTACAGATACGCAGTATTTT. Translated: CASSLSSATDTQYF.

V and J are TRBV6-6 and TRBJ1-2; D perhaps matches TRBD1 (6 bases). V lost 2 bases to trimming and J lost 7 bases, with 17 bases between them. This CDR3 region has 15 residues. Germline lookup yields CDR1 MNHNY and CDR2 SVGAGI (reference sequence). In DNA form, the CDR3 reads TGTGCCAGCAGTTACAAGGCCAGGGGAACGGGTGGCTACACCTTC. It specifies CASSYKARGTGGYTF.

For the CDR3, the DNA is TGTGCCAGCAGTCCCGGGCCCGGGGAGCTGTTTTTT. This gives the protein CASSPGPGELFF. This chain links TRBV6-6 with TRBJ2-2, with D uncertain. CDR3 length: 12 amino acids. With 5 bases removed from V and 6 bases from J, the gap between germline ends came to 7 bases. Germline loops: CDR1 MNHNY, CDR2 SVGAGI (reference sequence).

This chain links TRBV5-1 with TRBJ2-1, with 7 bases matching TRBD2. The germline gives CDR1 SGHRS, CDR2 YFSETQ. This CDR3 has 16 amino acids. V shed 0 bases and J 7 bases; nucleotides not matched to a gene: 10. The CDR3, as DNA: TGCGCCAGCAGCTTGGTAGGTGGGAGGGGTTGGAATGAGCAGTTCTTC. Protein: CASSLVGGRGWNEQFF.

The chain employs TRBV27 and TRBJ1-4; D call uncertain. V shed 3 bases and J shed 6 bases, with 8 bases lying between them. CDR1 and CDR2 (germline): MNHEY, SMNVEV (reference sequence). This CDR3 has 13 residues. CDR3 bases: TGTGCCAGCAGTTTGAGTGCCTATGAAAAACTGTTTTTT. This codes for CASSLSAYEKLFF.

The chain is built from TRBV19 and TRBJ2-7, with 8 bases identical to TRBD2. The germline CDR1 and CDR2 sequences are LNHDA and SQIVND (reference sequence). The CDR3 spans 14 residues. V dropped 3 bases and J dropped 7; count of bases not matched to a gene: 8. The CDR3 DNA follows: TGTGCCAGTAGTATTGACGGGAGGGCCGGGGAGCAGTACTTC. Residues: CASSIDGRAGEQYF.

The chain carries TRBV7-3 and TRBJ2-1; 7 positions match TRBD2. The CDR3 consists of 14 residues. The germline V gene has CDR1 SGHTA and CDR2 FQGTGA. Losses at the gene ends were 5 bases for V and 5 bases for J; bases not matched to a gene: 6. CDR3 amino acids: CASSLAVGDNEQFF. The CDR3 DNA is TGTGCCAGCAGCCTAGCGGTCGGGGACAATGAGCAGTTCTTC.

This clone was observed once. The chain is built from TRBV6-6 and TRBJ2-5; 8 positions match TRBD1. Germline V CDR1 and CDR2: MNHNY, SVGAGI (reference sequence). The CDR3 is 15 amino acids. V shed 5 bases and J 1 base; nucleotides not matched to a gene: 6. The CDR3 reads CASSDYRGTQETQYF. DNA for the CDR3: TGTGCCAGCAGTGACTACAGGGGGACCCAAGAGACCCAGTACTTC.

The V call is TRBV28, the J call TRBJ1-5, with 7 nucleotides matching TRBD1. This CDR3 region has 13 residues. CDR1 MDHEN and CDR2 SYDVKM come from the germline V gene. Trimming at V came to 11 bases and at J to 4 bases, leaving 8 bases not matched to a gene. The CDR3 nucleotides read TGTGCCGCCCAAACAGGGGTAAATCAGCCCCAGCATTTT. Protein sequence: CAAQTGVNQPQHF.

Comment on this clone: Other DNA sequences in the sample encode the same CDR3. The chain combines TRBV29-1 with TRBJ2-3; TRBD2 aligns across 7 bases. The germline V gene has CDR1 SQVTM and CDR2 ANQGSEA. V gave up 4 bases and J gave up 4 bases; unmatched junction bases: 5. This CDR3 comprises 13 residues. This CDR3 reads CSVGGRAADTQYF. The CDR3 DNA reads as TGCAGCGTTGGTGGGAGGGCCGCAGATACGCAGTATTTT.

V gene TRBV6-5 combines with J gene TRBJ1-1; D uncertain. This CDR3 has 13 amino acids. The V end lost 7 bases, the J end lost 1 base, and 10 bases lay between the germline ends. CDR1 is MNHEY, CDR2 SVGAGI, per germline. The CDR3 is CASKAGRNTEAFF. DNA for the CDR3: TGTGCCAGCAAGGCTGGCAGGAACACTGAAGCTTTCTTT.

As concerns this clone: In the same sample, other DNA sequences code for this CDR3. The chain links TRBV28 to TRBJ2-3; no definite D call. Trimming took off 6 bases at V and 2 bases at J, with 6 bases between the two ends. CDR3 size: 12 residues. The germline V gene has CDR1 MDHEN and CDR2 SYDVKM. The CDR3 is CASSLTTDTQYF. DNA of the CDR3: TGTGCCAGCAGCTTAACCACAGATACGCAGTATTTT.

The chain couples TRBV7-6 to TRBJ2-7; 7 positions match TRBD1. Trimming removed 4 bases from V and 2 bases from J; junction bases left unmatched: 5. There are 14 residues in the CDR3. In germline, CDR1 is SGHVS, CDR2 FNYEAQ. The CDR3 sequence is CASSSLGTAYEQYF. The CDR3 region has the DNA TGTGCCAGCAGCTCACTCGGGACAGCCTACGAGCAGTACTTC.

DNA of the CDR3: TGTGCCAGCAGCTACGGACAGTCCTCCTACGAGCAGTACTTC. Protein product: CASSYGQSSYEQYF. The chain links TRBV5-5 to TRBJ2-7, with D possibly matching TRBD1 (6 bases). Germline values: CDR1 SGHKS, CDR2 YYEKEE (reference sequence). V was cut by 3 bases and J by 0 bases, with 10 bases left in between. CDR3 size: 14 residues.

V gene TRBV29-1 combines with J gene TRBJ1-1; D is undetermined. V lost 2 bases and J lost 1, with 8 bases in between. CDR3 length equals 13 residues. Germline lookup yields CDR1 SQVTM and CDR2 ANQGSEA. This CDR3 reads CSVERQWNTEAFF. In DNA form, the CDR3 reads TGCAGCGTTGAACGCCAGTGGAACACTGAAGCTTTCTTT.